Listed below are T cell receptor beta chains from one sample, sequenced in a study of blood T cell repertoires in COVID-19. Generated by immunoSEQ multiplex PCR, the TCRdb table keeps only in-frame clones and is missing some. This sample carries approximately 6,600 clones, roughly nine tenths of them seen once, and the ten largest clones take more than 4%. Input material: peripheral blood. The source of these receptors is a man older than 75 with active COVID-19. Both conserved end residues are part of each CDR3. Each record gives: V gene, D gene, clone size, J gene, CDR3 protein, CDR3 DNA. The D gene is left open where the match is weak. The size field is filled for only some rows; it gives once, few, many or a size class.

TRBV3-1/TRBV3-2	TRBD2	NA	TRBJ2-7	CASSQRGRALDRYEQYF	TGTGCCAGCAGCCAACGCGGGAGGGCCCTCGACCGCTACGAGCAGTACTTC
TRBV9	TRBD2	NA	TRBJ2-3	CASSRAWGAGGKDTQYF	TGTGCCAGCAGCCGGGCCTGGGGGGCGGGAGGGAAAGATACGCAGTATTTT
TRBV7-2	NA	once	TRBJ2-3	CASSLDGRSIDTQYF	TGTGCCAGCAGCTTAGACGGGAGATCGATAGATACGCAGTATTTT
TRBV5-1	TRBD1	few	TRBJ2-7	CASSLGQGSFEQYF	TGCGCCAGCAGCTTGGGACAGGGGAGCTTCGAGCAGTACTTC
TRBV11-3	TRBD2	NA	TRBJ2-7	CASSFSASGDEQYF	TGTGCCAGCAGCTTCTCGGCTAGCGGAGACGAGCAGTACTTC
TRBV21-1	NA	NA	TRBJ2-7	CASSKATSGPVYEQYF	TGTGCCAGCAGCAAAGCGACTAGCGGGCCGGTCTACGAGCAGTACTTC
TRBV5-1	TRBD1	NA	TRBJ2-7	CASSQGQGNEQYF	TGCGCCAGCAGCCAGGGACAGGGAAACGAGCAGTACTTC
TRBV28	NA	NA	TRBJ1-1	CASSIVKREAFF	TGTGCCAGCAGTATTGTTAAGAGGGAAGCTTTCTTT
TRBV28	TRBD2	NA	TRBJ2-7	CASSPTGSGRAQHEQYF	TGTGCCAGCAGTCCCACCGGGAGCGGGAGGGCCCAACACGAGCAGTACTTC
TRBV27	TRBD1	NA	TRBJ2-1	CASSDRGLRDEQFF	TGTGCCAGCAGCGACAGGGGGCTCAGGGATGAGCAGTTCTTC
TRBV12-3/TRBV12-4	TRBD1	NA	TRBJ1-1	CASSRQGFTEAFF	TGTGCCAGCAGCCGACAGGGGTTCACTGAAGCTTTCTTT
TRBV4-2	TRBD1	NA	TRBJ2-5	CASSPGQGALETQYF	TGTGCCAGCAGCCCCGGACAGGGGGCTTTGGAGACCCAGTACTTC
TRBV29-1	NA	NA	TRBJ2-5	CSVKDNVPRETQYF	TGCAGCGTTAAGGACAATGTCCCGCGGGAGACCCAGTACTTC
TRBV2	NA	NA	TRBJ2-2	CASRWTLGELFF	TGTGCCAGCAGGTGGACACTCGGGGAGCTGTTTTTT
TRBV5-4	TRBD1	NA	TRBJ2-4	CASSLQGARAKNIQYF	TGTGCCAGCAGCTTACAGGGGGCGAGAGCCAAAAACATTCAGTACTTC
TRBV6-5	TRBD1	NA	TRBJ1-2	CASSPWGQGRSGYTF	TGTGCCAGCAGCCCCTGGGGACAGGGGAGGAGTGGCTACACCTTC
TRBV7-9	NA	NA	TRBJ2-3	CASSLSISTDTQYF	TGTGCCAGCAGCTTGTCTATTAGCACAGATACGCAGTATTTT
TRBV4-1	TRBD1	once	TRBJ2-2	CASSREPAGNRGSFTGELFF	TGCGCCAGCAGCCGGGAGCCGGCGGGTAACAGGGGTTCCTTCACCGGGGAGCTGTTTTTT
TRBV19	NA	NA	TRBJ2-3	CASSISGQGDTQYF	TGTGCCAGTAGTATTAGCGGCCAGGGAGATACGCAGTATTTT
TRBV6-4	TRBD2	NA	TRBJ2-1	CASSRSGSANEQFF	TGTGCCAGCAGTCGTAGCGGGAGCGCCAATGAGCAGTTCTTC
TRBV6-2/TRBV6-3	TRBD2	NA	TRBJ2-1	CASSPIAGGRYNEQFF	TGTGCCAGCAGTCCGATAGCGGGAGGTAGATACAATGAGCAGTTCTTC
TRBV5-8	TRBD2	once	TRBJ2-1	CASSLGGRVYNEQFF	TGTGCCAGCAGCTTAGGCGGGAGGGTTTACAATGAGCAGTTCTTC
TRBV7-9	TRBD1	NA	TRBJ1-1	CASRSGQGIMNTEAFF	TGTGCCAGCAGATCTGGACAGGGAATCATGAACACTGAAGCTTTCTTT
TRBV11-3	NA	NA	TRBJ1-1	CASSLTRNTEAFF	TGTGCCAGCAGCTTAACGAGGAACACTGAAGCTTTCTTT
TRBV6-5	NA	NA	TRBJ2-5	CASSLSRQGGTQYF	TGTGCCAGCAGTTTAAGTCGTCAGGGGGGGACCCAGTACTTC
TRBV4-2	TRBD2	once	TRBJ2-2	CASSQAPSGNTGELFF	TGTGCCAGCAGCCAAGCTCCTAGCGGGAACACCGGGGAGCTGTTTTTT
TRBV19	TRBD1	NA	TRBJ2-2	CASRQGQNTGELFF	TGTGCCAGTCGACAGGGTCAGAACACCGGGGAGCTGTTTTTT
TRBV18	TRBD1	NA	TRBJ1-2	CASSPGQGIGYTF	TGTGCCAGCTCACCGGGACAGGGGATTGGCTACACCTTC
TRBV7-3	TRBD2	NA	TRBJ2-5	CASSPLAGIRETQYF	TGTGCCAGCAGCCCACTAGCGGGCATCAGGGAGACCCAGTACTTC
TRBV4-2	NA	NA	TRBJ2-7	CASSPLGRTETYEQYF	TGTGCCAGCAGCCCCTTGGGCAGGACAGAGACCTACGAGCAGTACTTC
TRBV6-5	TRBD2	NA	TRBJ2-7	CASGGESGSSYEQYF	TGTGCCAGCGGGGGGGAGAGCGGGAGCTCCTACGAGCAGTACTTC
TRBV5-4	TRBD2	NA	TRBJ2-3	CASSLTLAGGSFDTQYF	TGTGCCAGCAGCTTAACTCTAGCGGGGGGCAGCTTTGATACGCAGTATTTT
TRBV30	NA	NA	TRBJ1-1	CAWRQGGGFGNYEAFF	TGTGCCTGGAGGCAGGGAGGCGGGTTCGGGAATTATGAAGCTTTCTTT
TRBV19	NA	NA	TRBJ2-6	CATRQGGSGANVLTF	TGTGCCACCCGACAGGGAGGATCTGGGGCCAACGTCCTGACTTTC
TRBV11-3	TRBD1	NA	TRBJ2-5	CASSWGGTGGGETQYF	TGTGCCAGCAGCTGGGGCGGGACAGGGGGAGGAGAGACCCAGTACTTC
TRBV18	NA	NA	TRBJ1-1	CASSPQFGNTEAFF	TGTGCCAGCTCACCCCAGTTTGGGAACACTGAAGCTTTCTTT
TRBV10-3	NA	NA	TRBJ1-2	CAISVQEVRGYTF	TGTGCCATCAGTGTTCAGGAGGTCCGCGGCTACACCTTC
TRBV3-1/TRBV3-2	TRBD1	NA	TRBJ1-3	CASSPRDRGFGNTIYF	TGTGCCAGCAGCCCCCGGGACAGGGGCTTCGGAAACACCATATATTTT
TRBV21-1	NA	NA	TRBJ2-1	CASSKVWDCDYNEQFF	TGTGCCAGCAGCAAAGTTTGGGACTGCGATTACAATGAGCAGTTCTTC
TRBV28	TRBD1	NA	TRBJ1-5	CASSLAQGAQPQHF	TGTGCCAGCAGTTTAGCCCAGGGGGCACAGCCCCAGCATTTT
TRBV9	NA	once	TRBJ2-1	CASSSGGDMGQFF	TGTGCCAGCTCGTCTGGAGGGGATATGGGGCAGTTCTTC
TRBV6-6	TRBD2	NA	TRBJ2-2	CASSLTSGSDTGELFF	TGTGCCAGCAGTTTAACTAGCGGGAGCGACACCGGGGAGCTGTTTTTT
TRBV7-2	NA	once	TRBJ1-2	CASSLDGSGGRGYTF	TGTGCCAGCAGCTTAGACGGGTCGGGGGGGCGTGGCTACACCTTC
TRBV7-2	TRBD2	NA	TRBJ2-3	CASSLDSGRADTQYF	TGTGCCAGCAGCTTAGATAGCGGGAGGGCAGATACGCAGTATTTT
TRBV11-2	NA	NA	TRBJ1-2	CASSLYGLGYGYTF	TGTGCCAGCAGCTTATACGGGTTGGGCTATGGCTACACCTTC
TRBV7-6	TRBD2	NA	TRBJ2-5	CASSRLPGGVVETQYF	TGTGCCAGCAGCCGACTACCGGGAGGGGTTGTAGAGACCCAGTACTTC
TRBV9	NA	NA	TRBJ2-7	CASSVGTNSYEQYF	TGTGCCAGCAGCGTAGGAACTAACTCCTACGAGCAGTACTTC
TRBV5-1	TRBD2	NA	TRBJ2-3	CASRAGLVPITDTQYF	TGCGCCAGCAGAGCTGGACTAGTCCCTATCACAGATACGCAGTATTTT
TRBV6-5	NA	NA	TRBJ2-1	CASAKAGSSYNEQFF	TGTGCCAGCGCCAAGGCGGGGAGCTCCTACAATGAGCAGTTCTTC
TRBV10-2	TRBD1	NA	TRBJ2-3	CASSDLGQRGRADTQYF	TGCGCCAGCAGTGATCTGGGACAGAGGGGTCGAGCAGATACGCAGTATTTT
TRBV5-6	NA	NA	TRBJ2-3	CAARARGHTDTQYF	TGTGCCGCCCGGGCCAGGGGACACACAGATACGCAGTATTTT